These T cell receptor beta chains were read from a single sample in a study of T cell responses to AZD1222 COVID-19 vaccine. Sequenced by immunoSEQ multiplex PCR; TCRdb stores in-frame clones only, minus some. The data hold some 130,000 clones, with 90% to 95% observed a single time. The sample was peripheral blood, taken 28 days after the second AZD1222 dose. Receptors were obtained from an adult who received the AZD1222 COVID-19 vaccine. Each CDR3 is given with its conserved first and last residue.

J: TRBJ2-3; length: 14; V: TRBV18; CDR3: CASSSTGPTDTQYF
J: TRBJ2-1; length: 15; V: TRBV7-3; CDR3: CASSFEGSSYNEQFF
J: TRBJ1-2; length: 15; V: TRBV6-5; CDR3: CASSYSDRGLGGYTF
J: TRBJ1-1; length: 16; V: TRBV5-5; CDR3: CASSKEGPPPNTEAFF
J: TRBJ1-1; length: 14; V: TRBV10-3; CDR3: CAISEVTGGAEAFF
J: TRBJ2-7; length: 13; V: TRBV6-5; CDR3: CASVDRAPFQQYF
J: TRBJ1-2; length: 12; V: TRBV10-3; CDR3: CATSTENYGYTF
J: TRBJ1-5; length: 13; V: TRBV30; CDR3: CAWSAQGLEPQHF
J: TRBJ2-5; length: 14; V: TRBV7-9; CDR3: CASTSYGIQETQYF
J: TRBJ2-5; length: 17; V: TRBV27; CDR3: CASSAGYHWRGLETQYF
J: TRBJ2-1; length: 10; V: TRBV29-1; CDR3: CSVMGQEQFF
J: TRBJ1-1; length: 15; V: TRBV15; CDR3: CATSRSLAGNTEAFF
J: TRBJ2-5; length: 13; V: TRBV12-3/TRBV12-4; CDR3: CASTSGLGETQYF